The present T cell receptor (beta chain) was sequenced within a study of blood T cells in healthy people across ages. Primed by a sample-barcoded 5' primer and a J-beta primer mix, a second PCR proceeded for 7 to 11 cycles. TCRdb processed the 5' RACE reads anew with MiXCR; each CDR3 protein has one entry. The sample lists almost 1 million distinct CDR3 sequences, approximately 50% seen once, with about a fifth in the top ten. The CDR3 loop spans 15 amino acids. The ends were cut back, 8 bases at V and 4 bases at J, with 20 bases in the middle. This sequence was found in a woman aged 60-75 years in good health. Specimen: blood. The V gene is TRBV12-3 or TRBV12-4, the J gene TRBJ2-5; no definite D call. CDR3 coding DNA: TGTGCCAGCTCGGCCTCTAGGGAAAATCCAGAGACCCAGTACTTC. The encoded protein is CASSASRENPETQYF.